The 24 T cell receptor beta chains presented below share a single source sample, sequenced in a study of blood T cell repertoires in COVID-19. Sequencing was performed with immunoSEQ multiplex PCR; in TCRdb, only in-frame clones are kept and a portion is missing. Of around 250,000 clones in the sample, around 87% were seen once. The sequenced sample consisted of peripheral blood. The receptor source for this set is a woman aged 70-85 years with active or convalescent COVID-19.

The chain has TRBV6-5 and TRBJ1-5, with D perhaps TRBD1 (5 bases). CDR1 is MNHEY, CDR2 SVGAGI, per germline. The CDR3 covers 15 residues. V was cut by 2 bases and J by 5 bases, with 13 bases left in between. CDR3 bases: TGTGCCAGCAGTTACCAACGCCCGGGGGATCAGCCCCAGCATTTT. This translates into CASSYQRPGDQPQHF.

This chain joins TRBV24-1 and TRBJ1-4; 8 bases line up with TRBD1. V lost 4 bases, J lost 4 bases, and 4 bases stayed unmatched. In germline, CDR1 is KGHDR, CDR2 SFDVKD. CDR3 length equals 15 residues. In DNA, the CDR3 is TGTGCCACCAGTGAGTCGACAGGGGATAATGAAAAACTGTTTTTT. This codes for CATSESTGDNEKLFF.

The V gene is TRBV3-1 (or the pseudogene TRBV3-2), the J gene TRBJ1-1, with D possibly matching TRBD1 (6 bases). Trimming cost V 7 bases and J 5 bases, with 14 bases left between them. Per the germline V gene, CDR1 is LGHDT and CDR2 is YNNKEL (reference sequence). The CDR3 length is 13 residues. The CDR3 nucleotides read TGTGCCAGCACCGTAACAGGGAGAACTGAAGCTTTCTTT. Its translation: CASTVTGRTEAFF.

This sequence joins TRBV7-2 and TRBJ2-7; TRBD1 matches at 7 bases. The CDR3 spans 13 residues. CDR1 is SGHTA and CDR2 is FQGNSA in the germline V gene. The J segment lost 2 bases and the V segment lost 5 bases, leaving 3 bases of the junction unmatched. The CDR3 spells CASSTGQPYEQYF. The CDR3 nucleotides read TGTGCCAGCAGCACGGGACAGCCCTACGAGCAGTACTTC.

The V gene is TRBV28, the J gene TRBJ1-4; the match to TRBD1 covers 8 bases. CDR3 length: 15 residues. Germline V gives CDR1 MDHEN, CDR2 SYDVKM. V lost 3 bases to trimming and J lost 7 bases; unmatched junction nucleotides: 7. The CDR3 region has the DNA TGTGCCAGCAGTTTCCTACAGGGGGATAGTGAAAAACTGTTTTTT. Translating it yields CASSFLQGDSEKLFF.

In this sample, this clone turned up once. The chain combines TRBV6-5 with TRBJ1-5; TRBD1 agrees at 7 bases. Germline assignment: CDR1 MNHEY and CDR2 SVGAGI. The length of the CDR3 is 15 residues. V dropped 2 bases and J dropped 5; count of bases not matched to a gene: 6. The CDR3 DNA follows: TGTGCCAGCAGTTACCGGACAGGTAGGGATCAGCCCCAGCATTTT. Its protein product is CASSYRTGRDQPQHF.

This chain connects TRBV5-1 to TRBJ1-2; a possible D gene is TRBD1 (5 bases). The V gene's germline CDR1 is SGHRS and CDR2 YFSETQ. This CDR3 has 14 residues. V was shortened by 5 bases and J by 5 bases, with 16 bases between the two germline ends. The CDR3 protein is CASSQGMYTYGYTF. The DNA of the CDR3 is TGCGCCAGCAGTCAGGGCATGTACACTTATGGCTACACCTTC.

The V and J genes are TRBV19 and TRBJ1-1; D gene uncertain. The CDR3 loop spans 13 amino acids. Trimming pared 5 bases from V and 1 base from J, leaving 8 bases between. Germline lookup yields CDR1 LNHDA and CDR2 SQIVND (reference sequence). The CDR3 sequence: CASSAGPNTEAFF. The CDR3 DNA reads as TGTGCCAGTAGTGCGGGCCCGAACACTGAAGCTTTCTTT.

The genes are TRBV9 and TRBJ1-6; a possible D gene is TRBD1 (5 bases). Trimming shortened V by 4 bases and J by 9 bases, and 11 bases separated the two germline ends. CDR1 is SGDLS, CDR2 YYNGEE, per germline. The CDR3 is made up of 13 amino acids. DNA for the CDR3: TGTGCCAGCAGCTCCTCAGGGTTTTCACCCCTCCACTTT. Its translation is CASSSSGFSPLHF.

The chain combines TRBV18 with TRBJ1-4, with unresolved D. CDR1 is KGHSH and CDR2 is LQKENI in the germline V gene. The V and J ends lost 6 bases and 7 bases respectively, with 9 bases between them. This CDR3 is built from 12 residues. The CDR3 reads CASSPIGEKLFF. The CDR3 bases are TGTGCCAGCTCCCCAATCGGTGAAAAACTGTTTTTT.

The genes are TRBV10-1 and TRBJ1-1; D gene uncertain. Germline loops: CDR1 WNHNN, CDR2 SYGVQD (reference sequence). The CDR3 extends over 16 amino acids. With 0 bases removed from V and 1 base from J, the gap between germline ends came to 12 bases. The CDR3 loop reads CASSESRGAGNTEAFF. CDR3 nucleotide sequence: TGCGCCAGCAGTGAGTCGAGAGGAGCGGGGAACACTGAAGCTTTCTTT.

The chain uses TRBV2 and TRBJ1-4, with D tentatively TRBD1 (6 bases). CDR3 length equals 14 residues. V was clipped by 7 bases and J by 6 bases, with 15 bases between them. Germline lookup yields CDR1 SNHLY and CDR2 FYNNEI. CDR3 protein: CASTLRQADEKLFF. In DNA form, the CDR3 reads TGTGCCAGCACTCTGCGACAGGCAGATGAAAAACTGTTTTTT.

The rearrangement uses TRBV4-3 and TRBJ1-2; 7 positions agree with TRBD1. Trimming at V came to 1 base and at J to 4 bases, leaving 6 bases not matched to a gene. This CDR3 is 15 amino acids long. In germline, CDR1 is LGHNA, CDR2 YSLEER. The CDR3 sequence is CASSQGSGGSYGYTF. The CDR3, as DNA: TGCGCCAGCAGCCAAGGATCAGGGGGAAGCTATGGCTACACCTTC.

This clone was detected only a few times. This sequence joins TRBV5-1 and TRBJ1-1, with 7 bases lining up with TRBD1. J lost 5 bases, V lost 0 bases, and 4 bases had no gene match. The CDR3 extends over 14 amino acids. Germline-derived CDR1 and CDR2 are SGHRS and YFSETQ. Here the CDR3 DNA reads TGCGCCAGCAGCTTGGAAGGGGGCTCAACTGAAGCTTTCTTT. Translated: CASSLEGGSTEAFF. The variable domain in full, with the rest retrieved from reference TRBV5-1 and TRBJ1-1, is KAGVTQTPRYLIKTRGQQVTLSCSPISGHRSVSWYQQTPGQGLQFLFEYFSETQRNKGNFPGRFSGRQFSNSRSEMNVSTLELGDSALYLCASSLEGGSTEAFFGQGTRLTVV.

The chain combines TRBV5-4 with TRBJ1-1, with a tentative D call TRBD1 (5 bases). CDR1 SGHNT and CDR2 YYREEE come from the germline V gene (reference sequence). Trimming took off 6 bases at V and 7 bases at J, with 16 bases between the two ends. The length of the CDR3 is 13 residues. The CDR3 sequence is CASTPPTTGEAFF. The DNA for the CDR3 is TGTGCCAGCACCCCTCCGACAACAGGTGAAGCTTTCTTT.

V usage is TRBV6-5 and J usage is TRBJ2-7; 8 bases are a match to TRBD1. Germline CDR1 and CDR2: MNHEY and SVGAGI. CDR3 length: 15 residues. Germline trimming cut 4 bases from V and 7 bases from J; bases unmatched to any gene: 12. CDR3 coding DNA: TGTGCCAGCAGTTCCCGGACAGGGTGGCCTTCGGAGCAGTACTTC. It encodes CASSSRTGWPSEQYF.

The chain combines TRBV19 with TRBJ1-4, with TRBD1 as a possible D gene (6 bases). Trimming removed 5 bases at V and 3 bases at J, with 10 bases between. The CDR3 contains 14 residues. The V gene's germline CDR1 is LNHDA and CDR2 SQIVND (reference sequence). DNA for the CDR3: TGTGCCAGTAGTCTCAGGGGAGCTAATGAAAAACTGTTTTTT. It translates to CASSLRGANEKLFF.

This clone was observed a single time. The V and J genes are TRBV9 and TRBJ2-1, with D possibly matching TRBD2 (7 bases). The CDR3 loop spans 16 amino acids. V dropped 0 bases and J dropped 2 bases, with 12 bases sitting between them. Germline V lookup: CDR1 SGDLS, CDR2 YYNGEE. CDR3 coding DNA: TGTGCCAGCAGCGTAGGCGGGGGCCCCCCCTACAATGAGCAGTTCTTC. It specifies CASSVGGGPPYNEQFF.

The chain combines TRBV14 with TRBJ1-1, with D hard to call. The V and J ends lost 2 bases and 6 bases respectively, with 19 bases between them. From germline, CDR1 is SGHDN and CDR2 FVKESK. The CDR3 runs 16 residues. CDR3 protein: CASSQRFPSWASEAFF. The CDR3 DNA reads TGTGCCAGCAGCCAAAGATTTCCGAGTTGGGCGTCTGAAGCTTTCTTT.

V is TRBV24-1 and J is TRBJ1-2; D unresolved. Germline CDR1 reads KGHDR; CDR2 reads SFDVKD. This CDR3 is built from 12 residues. Trimming took 9 bases from V and 5 from J, leaving 12 bases between them. The CDR3 nucleotides are TGTGCCACCGGTGGAGGCACATATGGCTACACCTTC. The encoded protein is CATGGGTYGYTF.

This clone has only a few counts. The CDR3 nucleotides read TGTGCCAGCAGCCAGGCGGACACAGATACGCAGTATTTT. Protein: CASSQADTDTQYF. The chain recombines TRBV3-1 (or the pseudogene TRBV3-2) with TRBJ2-3; D ambiguous. The CDR3 covers 13 residues. Germline V gene sequence: CDR1 LGHDT, CDR2 YNNKEL (reference sequence). Trimming took off 3 bases at V and 2 bases at J, with 6 bases between the two ends.

The J gene is TRBJ2-5, the V gene TRBV27; TRBD1 agrees at 8 bases. V lost 4 bases and J lost 4; bases outside the gene matches: 11. Germline V gives CDR1 MNHEY, CDR2 SMNVEV (reference sequence). The CDR3 loop spans 16 amino acids. The CDR3 DNA sequence: TGTGCCAGCAGTTCGATTAGACAGGGGATGGGAGAGACCCAGTACTTC. Amino acid sequence: CASSSIRQGMGETQYF.

V and J are TRBV13 and TRBJ2-2, with 8 bases identical to TRBD2. The CDR3 covers 17 residues. With V trimmed by 1 base and J by 6 bases, 10 bases remained unmatched. Germline values: CDR1 PRHDT, CDR2 FYEKMQ (reference sequence). CDR3 bases: TGTGCCAGCAGCTTAGCGGGGGGGCCAGTCGGTCCCGGGGAGCTGTTTTTT. Translating gives CASSLAGGPVGPGELFF.

The chain joins TRBV10-3 to TRBJ1-2; TRBD1 might be the D (5 bases). The CDR3 totals 14 residues. CDR1 and CDR2 (germline): ENHRY, SYGVKD. V was shortened by 6 bases and J by 11 bases, with 22 bases between the two germline ends. Written as DNA, the CDR3 is TGTGCCATCAGGCGGACGGGGGGGGACCCTAGTTACACCTTC. This gives the protein CAIRRTGGDPSYTF.